This T cell receptor beta chain was identified in a study of Graves' ophthalmopathy and Graves' hyperthyroidism. Study-level background: Specimen type is peripheral blood, obtained at initial diagnosis before any treatment.

As to this clonotype: Antigen unknown.

Between the trimmed V and J ends, which lost 1 base and 8 bases, there was a span of 14 bases. There are 14 residues in the CDR3. CDR1 LNHDA and CDR2 SQIVND come from the germline V gene (reference sequence). Overall study findings and caveats: Cross-validated, the 13-signature model showed 87.88%/81.08% sensitivity/specificity, and 80%/75% in the test set.

The authors used Ficoll-Paque density gradient centrifugation to separate PBMCs. The input was around 9 ml of fresh peripheral blood. Amplified material comprised TCR beta CDR3 regions derived from RNA transcripts. The first round was an RT-PCR with HTBI primers, and the second round was a multiplex PCR. TCRdb reanalysed the multiplex PCR reads using MiXCR and keeps one entry per CDR3 protein. The data hold 650,000 to 900,000 distinct CDR3 sequences, with 40% observed a single time. The chain is built from TRBV19 and TRBJ1-2; D unresolved. The clonotype was recovered from an adult man with Graves' ophthalmopathy. Sequencing was carried out using peripheral blood. The CDR3 DNA is TGTGCCAGTAGTATAGCAGGCCTTCCCGGGGGCTACACCTTC. It is translated as CASSIAGLPGGYTF.